A selection of T cell receptor beta chains follows, all from one sample in a study of identical twins. TCRdb processed the 5' RACE reads anew with MiXCR; each CDR3 protein has one entry. The sample gives under 450,000 distinct CDR3 sequences, about 18% of which show up once; approximately 12% is in the top ten. Sequencing was performed on naive T cells sorted from blood. The receptors come from a man aged 45-65 years in good health. Both conserved end residues are part of each CDR3. The order of the fields is CDR3 DNA, CDR3 protein, D gene, J gene, V gene, clone size. A D gene is named only where the DNA matches it firmly. A clone size is listed for some rows: how often the clone was seen (once, few, many), or a class if it is expanded.

TGTGCCAGCAGTTATCGGCGGACGGGGCTAGCGGTTTACAATGAGCAGTTCTTC	CASSYRRTGLAVYNEQFF	TRBD2	TRBJ2-1	TRBV6-2/TRBV6-3	-
TGCGCCAGCCAGATGAGGGGTTCGATCGGCGAGCAGTACTTC	CASQMRGSIGEQYF	-	TRBJ2-7	TRBV5-1	many
TGTGCCACCAGCAGAGGAAGGATCTCTGGAAACACCATATATTTT	CATSRGRISGNTIYF	-	TRBJ1-3	TRBV15	few
TGTGCCAGCAGCGCGGACTTGGGCGAGCAGTACTTC	CASSADLGEQYF	-	TRBJ2-7	TRBV3-1	-
TGTGCCAGCAGTTCCTCCCGGGCAGGGTACTATGGCTACACCTTC	CASSSSRAGYYGYTF	-	TRBJ1-2	TRBV6-5	many
TGCAGTGCGGAACCTAGGACACGGCCTAGCACAGATACGCAGTATTTT	CSAEPRTRPSTDTQYF	-	TRBJ2-3	TRBV20-1	few
TGTGCCAGCTCGTCGGGACGGCAGTACAATGAGCAGTTCTTC	CASSSGRQYNEQFF	-	TRBJ2-1	TRBV18	many
TGCAGCGTTCAAAGAAGGGACAGGGCGTACAATGAGCAGTTCTTC	CSVQRRDRAYNEQFF	TRBD1	TRBJ2-1	TRBV29-1	many
TGTGCCAGCAGCTCCCGTTCTGGGGCCAACGTCCTGACTTTC	CASSSRSGANVLTF	-	TRBJ2-6	TRBV7-8	few
TGTGCCAGCAGTGTCGCTGGACAGGGGAATGAGCAGTTCTTC	CASSVAGQGNEQFF	TRBD1	TRBJ2-1	TRBV25-1	-
TGCAGTGCTAGAGCTGGCGGATCCTCGAATTCACCCCTCCACTTT	CSARAGGSSNSPLHF	-	TRBJ1-6	TRBV20-1	many
TGCGCCAGCAGCCCAGGGACAGGACGTCCGAACACTGAAGCTTTCTTT	CASSPGTGRPNTEAFF	TRBD1	TRBJ1-1	TRBV5-1	many
TGCAGTGCTAGAGAGACTAGGGGGGGTCGGGGAGGGAATGAGCAGTTCTTC	CSARETRGGRGGNEQFF	-	TRBJ2-1	TRBV20-1	-
TGTGCCAGCAGCTTAGCCGACTATTACGAGCAGTACTTC	CASSLADYYEQYF	-	TRBJ2-7	TRBV7-8	few
TGTGCCAGCAGTTACGGGGGGACGAGCACTGAAGCTTTCTTT	CASSYGGTSTEAFF	-	TRBJ1-1	TRBV6-2/TRBV6-3	-
TGCAGTGCTCGTCTAACGGGAGTACGGGCAGATACGCAGTATTTT	CSARLTGVRADTQYF	-	TRBJ2-3	TRBV20-1	-
TGTGCCAGCAGCCCGCGGCTTAAAGGTGGAAACACCATATATTTT	CASSPRLKGGNTIYF	-	TRBJ1-3	TRBV5-6	many
TGTGCCAGCAGTTACTCCTTCAATGAAAAACTGTTTTTT	CASSYSFNEKLFF	-	TRBJ1-4	TRBV6-2/TRBV6-3	many